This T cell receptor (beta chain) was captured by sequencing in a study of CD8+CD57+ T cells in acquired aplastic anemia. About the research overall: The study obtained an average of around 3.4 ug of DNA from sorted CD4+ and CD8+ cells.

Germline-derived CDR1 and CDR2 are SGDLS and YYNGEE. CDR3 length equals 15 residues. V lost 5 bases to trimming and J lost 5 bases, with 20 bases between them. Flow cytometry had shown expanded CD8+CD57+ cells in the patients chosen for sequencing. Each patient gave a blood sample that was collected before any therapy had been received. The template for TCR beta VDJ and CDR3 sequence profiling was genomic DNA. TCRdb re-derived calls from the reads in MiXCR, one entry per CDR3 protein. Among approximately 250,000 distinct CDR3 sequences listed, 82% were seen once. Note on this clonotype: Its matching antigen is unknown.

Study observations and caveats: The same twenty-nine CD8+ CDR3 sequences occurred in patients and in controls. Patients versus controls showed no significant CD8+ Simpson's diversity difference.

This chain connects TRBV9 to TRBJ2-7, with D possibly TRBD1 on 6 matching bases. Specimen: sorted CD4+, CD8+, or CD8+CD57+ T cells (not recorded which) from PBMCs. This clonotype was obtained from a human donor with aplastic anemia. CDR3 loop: CASRAGGALRDEQYF. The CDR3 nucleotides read TGTGCCAGCAGGGCTGGGGGCGCACTACGCGACGAGCAGTACTTC.